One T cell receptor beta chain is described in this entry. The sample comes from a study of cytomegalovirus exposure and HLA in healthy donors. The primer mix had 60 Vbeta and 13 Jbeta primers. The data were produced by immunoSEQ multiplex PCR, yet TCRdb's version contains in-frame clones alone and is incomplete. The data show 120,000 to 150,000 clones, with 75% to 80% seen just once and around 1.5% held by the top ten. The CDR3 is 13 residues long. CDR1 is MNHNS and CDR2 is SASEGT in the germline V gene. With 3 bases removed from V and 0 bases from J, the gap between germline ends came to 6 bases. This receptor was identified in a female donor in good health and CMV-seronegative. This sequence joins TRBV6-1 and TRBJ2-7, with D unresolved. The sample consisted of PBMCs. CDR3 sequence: CASSDVASYEQYF. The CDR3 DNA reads TGTGCCAGCAGTGACGTGGCCTCCTACGAGCAGTACTTC.